A selection of T cell receptor beta chains follows, all from one sample in a study of Graves' ophthalmopathy and Graves' hyperthyroidism. TCRdb reprocessed the multiplex PCR reads with MiXCR, giving one entry per CDR3 protein. The table lists roughly 1.1 million distinct CDR3 sequences, about two fifths of them singletons. Source material: peripheral blood or thyroid tissue (not recorded which). The receptors shown here come from an adult man with Graves' hyperthyroidism. Each CDR3 is given with its conserved first and last residue. Each record gives: D gene, V gene, J gene, CDR3 length, clone size, CDR3 protein, CDR3 DNA. A D gene is named only where the DNA matches it firmly. Rows may omit the clone size; those that give it use once, few, many or a size class.

-,TRBV19,TRBJ1-6,14,many,CASSMPDAFSPLHF,TGTGCCAGTAGTATGCCAGACGCCTTTTCACCCCTCCACTTT
-,TRBV9,TRBJ2-7,14,many,CASSVGGSSYEQYF,TGTGCCAGCAGCGTAGGCGGTTCCTCCTACGAGCAGTACTTC
TRBD1,TRBV10-3,TRBJ1-5,15,-,CAIPGDRGPNQPQHF,TGTGCCATACCCGGGGACAGGGGTCCAAATCAGCCCCAGCATTTT
-,TRBV10-2,TRBJ1-1,16,-,CASSDPLTRAAGEAFF,TGCGCCAGCAGTGACCCTTTAACCAGGGCCGCCGGCGAAGCTTTCTTT
-,TRBV10-3,TRBJ2-6,14,-,CATSPKGIAYVLTF,TGTGCCACCTCCCCTAAGGGAATCGCCTACGTCCTGACTTTC
TRBD1,TRBV10-3,TRBJ2-7,16,-,CASWNRGSEFGYEQYF,TGTGCCAGCTGGAACAGGGGTTCAGAATTTGGCTACGAGCAGTACTTC
-,TRBV29-1,TRBJ2-6,13,-,CSVVEYGANVLTF,TGCAGCGTCGTGGAATATGGGGCCAACGTCCTGACTTTC
-,TRBV5-4,TRBJ2-2,13,-,CASSLVLTGELLF,TGTGCCAGCAGCTTGGTTCTCACCGGGGAGCTGCTTTTT
-,TRBV29-1,TRBJ2-7,13,many,CSGRDTISHEQYF,TGCAGCGGGCGGGACACAATTTCCCACGAGCAGTACTTC
-,TRBV30,TRBJ1-1,10,-,CAWRYPEAFF,TGTGCCTGGAGGTACCCAGAAGCTTTCTTT